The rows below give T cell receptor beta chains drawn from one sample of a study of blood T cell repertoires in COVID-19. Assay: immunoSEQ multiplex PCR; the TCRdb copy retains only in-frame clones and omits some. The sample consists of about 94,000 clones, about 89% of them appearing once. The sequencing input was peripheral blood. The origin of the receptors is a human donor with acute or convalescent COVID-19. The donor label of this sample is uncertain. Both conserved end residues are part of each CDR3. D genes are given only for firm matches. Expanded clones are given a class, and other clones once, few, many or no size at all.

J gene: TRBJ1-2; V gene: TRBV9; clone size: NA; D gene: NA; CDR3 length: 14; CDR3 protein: CASSVGEGVYGYTF; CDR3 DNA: TGTGCCAGCAGCGTAGGAGAGGGGGTTTATGGCTACACCTTC
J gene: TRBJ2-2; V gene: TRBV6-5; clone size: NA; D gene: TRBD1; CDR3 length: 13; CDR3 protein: CAHGQGNTGELFF; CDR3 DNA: TGTGCCCACGGACAGGGGAACACCGGGGAGCTGTTTTTT
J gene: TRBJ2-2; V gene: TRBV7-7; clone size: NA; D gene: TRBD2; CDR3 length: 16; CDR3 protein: CASSPRTSGNTGELFF; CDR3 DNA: TGTGCCAGCAGTCCACGGACTAGCGGAAACACCGGGGAGCTGTTTTTT
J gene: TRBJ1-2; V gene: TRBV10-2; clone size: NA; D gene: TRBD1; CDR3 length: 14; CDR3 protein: CASVNSQGDYGYTF; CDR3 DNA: TGCGCCAGCGTTAATTCACAGGGGGACTATGGCTACACCTTC
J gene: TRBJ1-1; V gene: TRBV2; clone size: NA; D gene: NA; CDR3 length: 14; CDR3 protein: CASSERGMNTEAFF; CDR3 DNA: TGTGCCAGCAGTGAACGAGGGATGAACACTGAAGCTTTCTTT
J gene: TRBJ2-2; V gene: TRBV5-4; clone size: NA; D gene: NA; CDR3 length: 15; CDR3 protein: CATTPGTLNTGELFF; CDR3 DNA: TGTGCCACCACCCCCGGGACTTTGAACACCGGGGAGCTGTTTTTT
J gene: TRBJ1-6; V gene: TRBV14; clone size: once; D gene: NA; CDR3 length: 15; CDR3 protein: CASSRQTGKVSPLHF; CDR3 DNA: TGTGCCAGCAGCCGCCAGACAGGAAAAGTTTCACCCCTCCACTTT
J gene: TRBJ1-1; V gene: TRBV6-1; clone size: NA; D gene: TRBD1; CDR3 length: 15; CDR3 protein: CASCESGTGKREAFF; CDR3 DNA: TGTGCCAGCTGTGAAAGTGGGACAGGGAAACGAGAAGCTTTCTTT
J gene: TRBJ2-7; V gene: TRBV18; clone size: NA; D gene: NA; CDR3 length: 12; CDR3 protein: CASSPSSYEQYF; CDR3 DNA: TGTGCCAGCTCCCCCAGTTCCTACGAGCAGTACTTC
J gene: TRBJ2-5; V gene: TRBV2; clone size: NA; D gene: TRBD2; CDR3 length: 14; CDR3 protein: CASTGLAVQETQYF; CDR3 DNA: TGTGCCAGCACCGGGCTAGCGGTCCAAGAGACCCAGTACTTC
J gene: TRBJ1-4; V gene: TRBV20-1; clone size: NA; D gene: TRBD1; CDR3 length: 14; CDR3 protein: CSASQGATNEKLFF; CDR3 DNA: TGCAGTGCGAGTCAGGGGGCAACTAATGAAAAACTGTTTTTT
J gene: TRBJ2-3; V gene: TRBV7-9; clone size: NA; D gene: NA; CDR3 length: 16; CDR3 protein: CASSPSGRTSTDTQYF; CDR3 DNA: TGTGCCAGCAGCCCAAGCGGGCGGACTAGCACAGATACGCAGTATTTT
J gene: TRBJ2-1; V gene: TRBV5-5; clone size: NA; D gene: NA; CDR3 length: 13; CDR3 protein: CASSLNRNNEQFF; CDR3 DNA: TGTGCCAGCAGCTTGAACAGAAACAATGAGCAGTTCTTC
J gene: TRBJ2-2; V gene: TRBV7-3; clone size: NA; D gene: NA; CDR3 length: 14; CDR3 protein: CASSLAGRTGELFF; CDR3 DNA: TGTGCCAGCAGCTTAGCAGGGCGTACCGGGGAGCTGTTTTTT
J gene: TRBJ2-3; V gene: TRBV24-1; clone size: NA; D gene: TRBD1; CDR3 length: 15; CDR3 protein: CATSETTGGPDTQYF; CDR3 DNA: TGTGCCACCAGTGAGACGACAGGGGGCCCAGATACGCAGTATTTT
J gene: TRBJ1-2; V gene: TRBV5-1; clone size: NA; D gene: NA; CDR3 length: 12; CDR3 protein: CASSLDTYGYTF; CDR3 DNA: TGCGCCAGCAGCTTGGACACCTATGGCTACACCTTC
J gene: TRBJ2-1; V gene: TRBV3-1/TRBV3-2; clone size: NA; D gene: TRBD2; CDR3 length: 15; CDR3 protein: CASSHWGGGYNEQFF; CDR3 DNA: TGTGCCAGCAGCCATTGGGGGGGAGGCTACAATGAGCAGTTCTTC
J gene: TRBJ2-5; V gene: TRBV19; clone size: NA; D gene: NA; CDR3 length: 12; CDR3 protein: CASSIARETQYF; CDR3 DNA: TGTGCCAGTAGTATCGCCAGGGAGACCCAGTACTTC
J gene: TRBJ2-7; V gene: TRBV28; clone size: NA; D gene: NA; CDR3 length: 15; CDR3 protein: CASSLVGPVPYEQYF; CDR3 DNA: TGTGCCAGCAGTTTAGTCGGTCCGGTTCCCTACGAGCAGTACTTC
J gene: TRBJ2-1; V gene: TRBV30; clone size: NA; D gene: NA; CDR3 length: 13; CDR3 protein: CAWSVQEYNEQFF; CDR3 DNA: TGTGCCTGGAGTGTACAGGAGTACAATGAGCAGTTCTTC
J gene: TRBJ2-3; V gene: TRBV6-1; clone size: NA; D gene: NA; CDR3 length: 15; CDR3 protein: CASSDGGLGTDTQYF; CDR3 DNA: TGTGCCAGCAGTGACGGAGGGTTGGGCACAGATACGCAGTATTTT
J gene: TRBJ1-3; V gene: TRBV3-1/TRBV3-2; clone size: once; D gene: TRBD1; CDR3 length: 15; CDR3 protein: CASSQAGGSGNTIYF; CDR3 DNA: TGTGCCAGCAGCCAAGCAGGGGGGTCTGGAAACACCATATATTTT
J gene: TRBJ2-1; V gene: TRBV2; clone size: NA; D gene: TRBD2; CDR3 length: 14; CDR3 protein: CASRLAGGYNEQFF; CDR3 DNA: TGTGCCAGTAGACTAGCGGGGGGGTACAATGAGCAGTTCTTC
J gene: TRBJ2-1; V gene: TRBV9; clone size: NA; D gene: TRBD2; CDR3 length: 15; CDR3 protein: CASSVGGGGYNEQFF; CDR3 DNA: TGTGCCAGCAGCGTAGGCGGGGGGGGATACAATGAGCAGTTCTTC
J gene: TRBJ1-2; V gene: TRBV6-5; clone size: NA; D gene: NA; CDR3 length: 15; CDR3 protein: CASSRLGGPNYGYTF; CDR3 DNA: TGTGCAAGCAGCCGCTTAGGGGGACCTAACTATGGCTACACCTTC
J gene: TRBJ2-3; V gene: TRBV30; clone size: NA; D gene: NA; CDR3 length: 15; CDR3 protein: CAWSTRQGSTDTQYF; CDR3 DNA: TGTGCCTGGAGTACTCGGCAGGGGAGCACAGATACGCAGTATTTT
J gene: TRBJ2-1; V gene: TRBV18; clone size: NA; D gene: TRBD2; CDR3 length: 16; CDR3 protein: CASSPIGSGGFNEQFF; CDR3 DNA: TGTGCCAGCTCACCGATCGGGAGCGGGGGCTTCAATGAGCAGTTCTTC
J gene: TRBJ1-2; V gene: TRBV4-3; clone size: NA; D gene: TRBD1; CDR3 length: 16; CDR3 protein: CASSQVTGVTNYGYTF; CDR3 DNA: TGCGCCAGCAGCCAAGTTACAGGGGTAACTAACTATGGCTACACCTTC
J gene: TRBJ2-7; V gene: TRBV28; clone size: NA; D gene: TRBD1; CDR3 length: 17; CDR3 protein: CASSLGTGATRSYEQYF; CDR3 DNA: TGTGCCAGCAGTTTAGGGACAGGGGCAACCCGCTCCTACGAGCAGTACTTC
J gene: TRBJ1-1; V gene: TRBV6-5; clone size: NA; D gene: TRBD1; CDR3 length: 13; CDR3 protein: CASSQGGGTEAFF; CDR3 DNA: TGTGCCAGCAGTCAGGGGGGAGGCACTGAAGCTTTCTTT
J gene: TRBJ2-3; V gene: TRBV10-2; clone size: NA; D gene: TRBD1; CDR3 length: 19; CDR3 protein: CASSENSNSGTGRRDTQYF; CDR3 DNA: TGCGCCAGCAGTGAGAATTCGAATTCGGGGACAGGGCGGAGAGATACGCAGTATTTT
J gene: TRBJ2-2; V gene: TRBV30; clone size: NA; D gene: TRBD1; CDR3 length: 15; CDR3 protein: CAWSDLTGWTGELFF; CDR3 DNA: TGTGCCTGGAGTGACCTGACAGGGTGGACCGGGGAGCTGTTTTTT
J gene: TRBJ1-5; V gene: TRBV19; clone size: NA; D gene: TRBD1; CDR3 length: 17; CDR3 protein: CASSISDGGQGNQPQHF; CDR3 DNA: TGTGCCAGTAGTATTTCTGATGGGGGACAGGGCAATCAGCCCCAGCATTTT
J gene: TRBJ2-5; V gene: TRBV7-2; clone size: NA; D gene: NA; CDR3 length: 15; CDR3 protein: CASSLAGPGQETQYF; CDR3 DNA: TGTGCCAGCAGCTTAGCTGGACCGGGGCAAGAGACCCAGTACTTC
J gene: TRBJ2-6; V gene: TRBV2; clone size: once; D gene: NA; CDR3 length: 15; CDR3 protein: CASSGERGGANVLTF; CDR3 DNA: TGTGCCAGCAGTGGAGAAAGGGGAGGGGCCAACGTCCTGACTTTC
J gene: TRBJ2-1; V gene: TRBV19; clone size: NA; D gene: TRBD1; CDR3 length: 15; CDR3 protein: CASSIEGDSYNEQFF; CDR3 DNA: TGTGCCAGTAGTATAGAAGGGGACAGTTACAATGAGCAGTTCTTC
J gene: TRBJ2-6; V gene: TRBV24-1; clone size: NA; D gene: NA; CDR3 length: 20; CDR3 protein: CATSGWGGADSTPGANVLTF; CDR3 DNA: TGTGCCACCAGTGGGTGGGGGGGGGCAGACTCAACTCCTGGGGCCAACGTCCTGACTTTC
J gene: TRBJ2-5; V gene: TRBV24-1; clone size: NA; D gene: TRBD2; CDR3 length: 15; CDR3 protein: CATSDSSGGIETQYF; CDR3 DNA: TGTGCCACCAGTGATTCTTCGGGGGGGATTGAGACCCAGTACTTC
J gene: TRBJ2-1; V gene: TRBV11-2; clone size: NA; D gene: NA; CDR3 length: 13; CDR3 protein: CASSREASGEQFF; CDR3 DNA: TGTGCCAGCAGCCGCGAAGCCTCGGGTGAGCAGTTCTTC
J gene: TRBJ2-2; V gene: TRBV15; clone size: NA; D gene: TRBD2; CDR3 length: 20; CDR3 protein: CATSRTGAAGGPWSTGELFF; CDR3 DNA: TGTGCCACCAGCAGAACCGGGGCAGCGGGGGGGCCTTGGAGCACCGGGGAGCTGTTTTTT
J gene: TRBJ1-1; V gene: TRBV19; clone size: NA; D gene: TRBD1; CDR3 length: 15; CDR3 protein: CAVGIQGYGNTEAFF; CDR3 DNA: TGTGCCGTGGGGATACAGGGGTACGGAAACACTGAAGCTTTCTTT
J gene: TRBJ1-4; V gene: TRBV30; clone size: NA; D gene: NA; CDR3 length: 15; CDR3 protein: CAWSVGGVLLEKLFF; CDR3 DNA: TGTGCCTGGAGTGTAGGGGGGGTGTTGTTGGAAAAACTGTTTTTT